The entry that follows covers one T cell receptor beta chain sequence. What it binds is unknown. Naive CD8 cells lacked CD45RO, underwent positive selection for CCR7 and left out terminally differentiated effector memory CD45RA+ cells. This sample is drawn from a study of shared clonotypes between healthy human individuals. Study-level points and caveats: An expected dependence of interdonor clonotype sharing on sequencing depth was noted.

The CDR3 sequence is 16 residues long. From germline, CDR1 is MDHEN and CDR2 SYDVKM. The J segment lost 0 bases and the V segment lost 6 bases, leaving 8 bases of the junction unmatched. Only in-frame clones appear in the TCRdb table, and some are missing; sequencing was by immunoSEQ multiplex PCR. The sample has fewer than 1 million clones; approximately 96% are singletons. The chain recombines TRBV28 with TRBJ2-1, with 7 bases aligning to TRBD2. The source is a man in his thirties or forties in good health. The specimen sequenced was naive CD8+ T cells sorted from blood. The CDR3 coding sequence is TGTGCCAGCAGCACTTATAGCGGGTCCTCCTACAATGAGCAGTTCTTC. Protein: CASSTYSGSSYNEQFF.